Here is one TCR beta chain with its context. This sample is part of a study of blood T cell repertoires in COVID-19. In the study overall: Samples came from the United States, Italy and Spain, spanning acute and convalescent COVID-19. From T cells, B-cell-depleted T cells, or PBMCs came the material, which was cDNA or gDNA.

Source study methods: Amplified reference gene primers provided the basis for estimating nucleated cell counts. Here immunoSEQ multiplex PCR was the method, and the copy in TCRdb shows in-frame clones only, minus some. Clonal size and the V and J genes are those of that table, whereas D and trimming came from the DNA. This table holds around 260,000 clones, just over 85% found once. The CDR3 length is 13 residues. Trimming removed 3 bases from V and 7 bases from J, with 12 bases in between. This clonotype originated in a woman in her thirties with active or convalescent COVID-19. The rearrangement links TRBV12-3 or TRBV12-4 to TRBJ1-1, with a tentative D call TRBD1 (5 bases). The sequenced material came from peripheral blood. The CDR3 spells CASSFSGRGEAFF. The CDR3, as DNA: TGTGCCAGCAGTTTTTCAGGGCGGGGTGAAGCTTTCTTT.